A single TCR beta chain is shown here with its context. Its cognate antigen is unknown. The entry originates in a study of regulatory T cells in long-lasting Graves disease. Whole-study results and caveats: Fewer public clonotypes were shared by new patients (roughly 910) than by persistent patients (around 2,900).

Germline V gene data show CDR1 as DFQATT and CDR2 as SNEGSKA (reference sequence). Trimming at V came to 1 base and at J to 3 bases, leaving 13 bases not matched to a gene. CDR3 length equals 18 residues. The time point here: newly diagnosed GD, antithyroid drugs for less than 3 months. From RNA extracted from PBMCs, the TCR library was made. Patients met American Thyroid Association criteria for Graves' disease. Libraries of TCR beta came from iRepertoire HTBI primers plus Arm-PCR of CDR3 regions. Per the original data handling: In the combined samples, 55 to 75 TRBV and more than 11 TRBJ segments were identified. MiXCR, run by TCRdb on the multiplex PCR reads, gives a single entry per CDR3 protein. In this record, the V and J calls reflect TCRdb's handling and not the investigators' own analysis. The sample lists a few hundred thousand distinct CDR3 sequences; over 12% were seen once. This sample was also put to use in a study of T cells in Graves' hyperthyroidism and ophthalmopathy.

V gene TRBV20-1 combines with J gene TRBJ2-1; 9 nucleotides line up with TRBD1. This clonotype originated in a woman aged 40 to 55 with Graves disease. This specimen consisted of peripheral blood mononuclear cells (PBMCs), obtained at new diagnosis, from a patient treated with antithyroid drugs. CDR3 in amino acids: CSARGAPGQGGFYNEQFF. For the CDR3, the DNA is TGCAGTGCTAGAGGGGCCCCGGGACAGGGAGGGTTCTACAATGAGCAGTTCTTC.